This T cell receptor beta chain is drawn from a study of metastatic and nonmetastatic thyroid tumors (TCRdb year 2020). About the investigation overall: Repertoires were compared across peripheral blood and tumor or nodule tissue samples from malignant and benign thyroid patients. Overall results and qualifications from the work: In both blood and tumor samples, TCR beta diversity was reported to be significantly higher in malignant tumors than in benign nodules.

Relative to germline, V is 4 bases shorter and J is 5 bases shorter, with 17 bases between their ends. CDR1 and CDR2 were assigned from the germline V gene as KGHDR and SFDVKD. From its cysteine to its phenylalanine, the CDR3 spans 16 amino acids. Only the CDR3 DNA is retained, 48 bases long and in frame from the first base. In its sample, this clone was seen many times. This receptor's antigen is unknown. There are no base qualities to consult, and no much larger clone falls within one base. The library was prepared using PCR. Sequencing took place on an Illumina HiSeq 4000. The TCR beta-chain CDR3 region of each patient was profiled by high-throughput sequencing. On the authors' methods: CDR3 differences across clinicopathological groups were used to build a classifier for discriminating distant-metastatic papillary thyroid cancer patients. Repertoire diversity was assessed with the Shannon index, and tumor-blood repertoire similarity with the Morisita-Horn index. TCRdb reprocessed the public reads (quality trimming at Q25 with fastp, clone calling with MiXCR) and kept in-frame beta chains. TCRdb's processing, not the authors' own work, is the source of the V and J calls. Here the sample has roughly 89,000 clones; about an eighth occur a single time. About 10% of the sample rests with the top ten.

No patient had received any treatment before thyroid surgery. Patient clinical samples collected from about 2011 to 2019 were retrospectively analysed using T-cell receptor beta sequencing. In this chain, TRBV24-1 is recombined with TRBJ1-5, and TRBD1 may be the D gene, going by 6 matching bases. The sequencing sample was made of tumor tissue. This receptor was taken from a female donor with papillary thyroid cancer or a benign thyroid nodule (not recorded which). Some clones in this sample may be carry-over from other donors' samples. The nucleotide sequence is given as TGTGCCACCAGTGACCCAATACAGGGATCTCATCAGCCCCAGCATTTT. It translates to CATSDPIQGSHQPQHF.